This T cell receptor beta chain was sequenced for a study of identical twins. General observations from the study: An excess of low generation probability was shown by twin-shared out-of-frame alpha sequences. With beta out-of-frame sequences, excess sharing by twins was weaker.

Of note for this clonotype: Its antigen is unidentified.

Template switching added a universal primer site; cDNA carried unique molecular identifiers. One entry per CDR3 protein results from TCRdb running MiXCR on the 5' RACE reads. The profile shows 400,000 to 600,000 distinct CDR3 sequences, 20% to 25% of them singletons. All donors were healthy, and all were Caucasian. The V and J ends lost 5 bases and 0 bases respectively, with 13 bases between them. The CDR3 has 15 amino acids. Germline values: CDR1 MNHEY, CDR2 SVGEGT. The same data also contributed to another study, on yellow fever vaccine responses in identical twins.

Sequencing was done on a sample of CD4+ T cells sorted from blood. The clonotype comes from a woman between 18 and 29 years old in good health. The chain has TRBV6-2 or TRBV6-3 and TRBJ1-2; perhaps TRBD1 as D (5 bases). The CDR3 DNA reads as TGTGCCAGCAGTCTAGGGAAGACAGCTAACTATGGCTACACCTTC. This sequence encodes CASSLGKTANYGYTF.